A single T cell receptor (beta chain) is shown here with its context. The antigen is unknown. A second 7 to 11 cycle PCR used barcoded and J-beta primers. In TCRdb, the 5' RACE reads were re-called with MiXCR into one record per CDR3 protein. The sample shows about 1,500,000 distinct CDR3 sequences, around 42% of them seen only once. The sample belongs to a study of blood T cells in healthy people across ages. Study results and caveats: Donors of long life had a larger count of naive CD4+ cells and greater diversity than aged donors. The recorded TCR beta diversity per million T cells decreased in a roughly linear manner with age.

Trimming left V 3 bases short and J 0 bases short, with 13 bases between. The CDR3 is made up of 16 amino acids. CDR1 is SGHRS and CDR2 is YFSETQ in the germline V gene. Total RNA extraction produced at least 5 micrograms (per sample) for the study. The V gene is TRBV5-1, the J gene TRBJ1-5, with a tentative D call TRBD1 (6 bases). This clonotype originated in a woman under 30 in good health. The sequencing input was blood. The CDR3, as DNA: TGCGCCAGCAGCTCTAAGGGGGGGGTTAGCAATCAGCCCCAGCATTTT. Translated, it gives CASSSKGGVSNQPQHF.